This T cell receptor (beta chain) was identified during a study of blood T cell repertoires in COVID-19. Looking at the study overall: COVID-19 samples collected from the United States, Italy and Spain covered acute and convalescent phases. In each case, the material was cDNA or gDNA derived from T cells, B-cell-depleted T cells, or PBMCs.

Original data processing: Amplification of reference gene primers provided the estimated nucleated cell counts. Assay: immunoSEQ multiplex PCR; the TCRdb copy retains only in-frame clones and omits some. V and J calls plus clone size are reproduced from that table; the DNA served to infer D and trimming. The data hold under 300,000 clones, with over 75% observed a single time. Germline V lookup: CDR1 MGHRA, CDR2 YSYEKL. V lost 3 bases and J lost 2; bases outside the gene matches: 4. This CDR3 is built from 15 residues. The TCR sequence derives from a woman aged 25 to 39 with acute or convalescent COVID-19. V usage is TRBV4-1 and J usage is TRBJ2-7; 10 nucleotides agree with TRBD1. The source material was peripheral blood. The CDR3 loop reads CASSHEGQGAYEQYF. CDR3 in DNA: TGCGCCAGCAGCCACGAAGGACAGGGGGCCTACGAGCAGTACTTC.